A selection of T cell receptor beta chains follows, all from one sample in a study of cytomegalovirus exposure and HLA in healthy donors. Produced via immunoSEQ multiplex PCR; TCRdb's table is partial and in-frame only. This sample has approximately 22,000 clones, with about 77% found just once. Sequenced: PBMCs. Receptors were obtained from a man between 60 and 75 years old in good health and CMV-seronegative. Each CDR3 is given with its conserved first and last residue. Fields, in order: D gene, clone size, V gene, J gene, CDR3 protein, CDR3 DNA. The D gene is left open where the match is weak. Rows may omit the clone size; those that give it use once, few, many or a size class.

TRBD1,.,TRBV18,TRBJ2-7,CASSPDRGGEQYF,TGTGCCAGCTCACCGGACAGGGGAGGCGAGCAGTACTTC
.,.,TRBV6-5,TRBJ2-2,CASSYSPLAGELFF,TGTGCCAGCAGTTACTCGCCGTTAGCCGGGGAGCTGTTTTTT
.,.,TRBV7-2,TRBJ2-5,CASSLTPQETQYF,TGTGCCAGCAGCTTAACACCCCAAGAGACCCAGTACTTC
TRBD1,.,TRBV19,TRBJ2-7,CASSISEQGYSEQYF,TGTGCCAGTAGTATATCTGAACAGGGGTACTCCGAGCAGTACTTC
.,.,TRBV5-1,TRBJ2-5,CASSPSQETQYF,TGCGCCAGCAGCCCGTCTCAGGAGACCCAGTACTTC
TRBD1,.,TRBV13,TRBJ2-7,CASSLGRQGAKYF,TGTGCCAGCAGCTTAGGCCGGCAGGGGGCAAAGTACTTC
TRBD2,.,TRBV28,TRBJ2-3,CASNLRREGIDTQYF,TGTGCCAGCAACCTCCGGCGGGAGGGGATAGATACGCAGTATTTT
TRBD2,.,TRBV7-9,TRBJ2-7,CASSSTGTRYEQYF,TGTGCCAGCAGCTCGACCGGGACTAGATACGAGCAGTACTTC
TRBD1,.,TRBV6-1,TRBJ1-2,CASSESTGGYGYTF,TGTGCCAGCAGTGAATCAACAGGGGGCTATGGCTACACCTTC
.,.,TRBV6-5,TRBJ1-1,CASVKTGRPAEAFF,TGTGCCAGCGTAAAGACAGGACGCCCGGCTGAAGCTTTCTTT
TRBD1,.,TRBV5-4,TRBJ2-7,CASTGGQGALSHEQYF,TGTGCCAGCACCGGGGGACAGGGGGCGCTTTCCCACGAGCAGTACTTC
TRBD2,.,TRBV7-2,TRBJ2-7,CASSPGLAGVAYEQYF,TGTGCCAGCAGCCCGGGACTAGCGGGTGTCGCTTACGAGCAGTACTTC
.,.,TRBV21-1,TRBJ1-5,CASSKEFGQGDYSNQPQHF,TGTGCCAGCAGCAAAGAGTTCGGACAGGGAGACTATAGCAATCAGCCCCAGCATTTT
TRBD2,few,TRBV11-1,TRBJ2-1,CASSLAGLAGSYNEQFF,TGTGCCAGCAGCCTAGCGGGACTAGCGGGAAGCTACAATGAGCAGTTCTTC
TRBD2,few,TRBV7-8,TRBJ2-7,CASSPRTSGTNYEQYF,TGTGCCAGCAGCCCTCGGACTAGCGGGACCAACTACGAGCAGTACTTC
.,.,TRBV18,TRBJ2-7,CASSLSGEQYF,TGTGCCAGCTCCTTGTCGGGCGAGCAGTACTTC